The 30 T cell receptor beta chains below all came from one sample that was sequenced in a study of CXCR3-negative and CXCR3-positive naive CD8 T cells. UMI-labeled TRB cDNA libraries were prepared by 5' RACE. From its re-call of the 5' RACE reads, TCRdb lists each CDR3 protein once, without DNA. In total, the table holds tens of thousands of distinct CDR3 sequences. The sample taken for sequencing was memory CD8+ T cells from blood. Every receptor here comes from a human donor in good health. Some clones in this sample may be carry-over from other donors' samples.

V is TRBV29-1 and J is TRBJ2-6; without DNA, the TCRdb call of TRBD1 cannot be checked. This CDR3 is 16 amino acids long. Germline lookup yields CDR1 SQVTM and CDR2 ANQGSEA. The CDR3: CSVATGAISGANVLTF.

The rearrangement uses TRBV6-6 and TRBJ1-5. The CDR3 extends over 14 amino acids. From germline, CDR1 is MNHNY and CDR2 SVGAGI (reference sequence). The CDR3 loop is CASSPWGGQQPQHF.

The chain is built from TRBV4-2 and TRBJ1-2. This CDR3 spans 12 amino acids. Germline V lookup: CDR1 LGHNA, CDR2 YNFKEQ. Here the CDR3 reads CASSQDPESYTF.

This chain links TRBV12-3 or TRBV12-4 with TRBJ1-2. This CDR3 has 11 amino acids. The CDR3 region is CASSLNNGYTF.

The CDR3 loop reads CASSWGRASYEQYF. The rearrangement links TRBV3-1 to TRBJ2-7; the D call of TRBD1 rests on TCRdb alone, since no DNA is present to check it. The CDR3 length is 14 residues. In germline, CDR1 is LGHDT, CDR2 YNNKEL (reference sequence).

This chain uses TRBV12-3 or TRBV12-4 with TRBJ2-2; TCRdb designates TRBD1, a call that cannot be tested without DNA. CDR3 length: 15 residues. The CDR3 spells CATLGQGGGGGELFF.

The chain carries TRBV2 and TRBJ2-1; the TCRdb D gene call, TRBD1, has no DNA to confirm it. CDR1 and CDR2 (germline): SNHLY, FYNNEI. This CDR3 region has 14 residues. The CDR3 reads CASTLDTLRNEQFF.

The chain uses TRBV15 and TRBJ2-2; the D gene TCRdb calls, TRBD1, cannot be checked with no DNA. This CDR3 region has 15 residues. Germline CDR1 LNHNV, CDR2 YYDKDF (reference sequence). This chain's CDR3 is CATSRIGQDTGELFF.

The chain joins TRBV12-3 or TRBV12-4 to TRBJ2-7. This CDR3 has 12 residues. CDR3 sequence: CASSLGDGEQYF.

The rearrangement joins TRBV4-2 to TRBJ1-1. Germline assignment: CDR1 LGHNA and CDR2 YNFKEQ. This CDR3 is built from 14 residues. This CDR3 is CASRYGRKNTEAFF.

The chain is built from TRBV7-9 and TRBJ1-1; the D call of TRBD1 rests on TCRdb alone, since no DNA is present to check it. The germline gives CDR1 SEHNR, CDR2 FQNEAQ (reference sequence). The length of the CDR3 is 15 residues. CDR3 protein: CASSSRQAMNTEAFF.

This CDR3 is CASSLGLAGISEVYNEQFF. The chain carries TRBV18 and TRBJ2-1; TCRdb's D call, TRBD2, is unchecked because there is no DNA. This CDR3 region has 19 residues. Germline V gene sequence: CDR1 KGHSH, CDR2 LQKENI.

The chain is built from TRBV6-6 and TRBJ1-2; there is no DNA to check the TCRdb D call of TRBD1. The CDR3 extends over 15 amino acids. Germline CDR1 MNHNY, CDR2 SVGAGI (reference sequence). CDR3 sequence reads: CASSYPLGTGYGYTF.

This chain uses TRBV29-1 with TRBJ2-7. The germline V gene encodes CDR1 SQVTM and CDR2 ANQGSEA. This CDR3 is 11 amino acids long. CDR3: CSVVENYEQYF.

CDR3 sequence reads: CASSPQRGAGYNEQFF. V and J are TRBV11-3 and TRBJ2-1; with no DNA, the TCRdb D assignment of TRBD2 cannot be verified. CDR3 length: 16 residues. Germline CDR1 is SGHNT and CDR2 is YENEEA.

The chain uses TRBV10-3 and TRBJ1-4; TCRdb's D call of TRBD1 is untestable without DNA. The CDR3 runs 14 residues. Germline loops: CDR1 ENHRY, CDR2 SYGVKD. This CDR3 reads CAISESEGNEKLFF.

The rearrangement joins TRBV20-1 to TRBJ2-5; absent DNA, TCRdb's TRBD1 call cannot be checked. The germline V gene has CDR1 DFQATT and CDR2 SNEGSKA (reference sequence). This CDR3 comprises 15 residues. CDR3: CSAGAGQGASYEQYF.

The chain couples TRBV7-9 to TRBJ2-3; TCRdb gives TRBD1 as the D gene, but with no DNA this cannot be confirmed. From germline, CDR1 is SEHNR and CDR2 FQNEAQ (reference sequence). This CDR3 region has 16 residues. The CDR3 reads CASSPALGQGPDTQYF.

This chain joins TRBV6-2 or TRBV6-3 and TRBJ2-7; TCRdb's D call, TRBD1, is unchecked because there is no DNA. The CDR3 sequence is 11 residues long. Germline V gene lookup returns CDR1 MNHEY and CDR2 SVGEGT. The CDR3 sequence: CASSPGSHKYF.

Frequency places this clonotype as medium-sized. This chain connects TRBV6-2 or TRBV6-3 to TRBJ2-2; TCRdb proposes TRBD2, but this gene call is untestable without DNA. This CDR3 is built from 15 residues. Germline V lookup: CDR1 MNHEY, CDR2 SVGEGT. This chain's CDR3 is CASSPGLADTGELFF.

This sequence joins TRBV7-8 and TRBJ2-3; TCRdb indicates TRBD1, and absent DNA this call remains unverified. CDR1 SGHVS and CDR2 FQNEAQ come from the germline V gene. CDR3 length: 13 residues. CDR3 in amino acids: CASQTGNTDTQYF.

The V and J genes are TRBV7-9 and TRBJ2-5; the TCRdb call, TRBD2, lacks DNA for checking. Germline loops: CDR1 SEHNR, CDR2 FQNEAQ (reference sequence). The CDR3 runs to 15 residues. The CDR3 loop reads CASSIPSGRGETQYF. Full variable domain (outside the CDR3, taken from reference TRBV7-9 and TRBJ2-5): DTGVSQNPRHKITKRGQNVTFRCDPISEHNRLYWYRQTLGQGPEFLTYFQNEAQLEKSRLLSDRFSAERPKGSFSTLEIQRTEQGDSAMYLCASSIPSGRGETQYFGPGTRLLVL.

The chain uses TRBV6-4 and TRBJ2-2; TCRdb outputs TRBD1, but without DNA this stays unchecked. The CDR3 has 16 amino acids. CDR1 and CDR2 from the germline V gene are MRHNA and SNTAGT. CDR3 sequence: CASSDTGTANTGELFF.

The genes are TRBV6-2 or TRBV6-3 and TRBJ2-1; TCRdb's D call, TRBD2, is unchecked because there is no DNA. CDR1 MNHEY and CDR2 SVGEGT come from the germline V gene. This CDR3 contains 15 residues. This CDR3 is CASSYAVRGGGEQFF.

The chain couples TRBV5-6 to TRBJ2-5; there is no DNA to check the TCRdb D call of TRBD1. Per the germline V gene, CDR1 is SGHDT and CDR2 is YYEEEE. The CDR3 consists of 14 residues. CDR3: CASSMETGTATQYF.

This chain links TRBV5-1 with TRBJ2-2; TCRdb reports TRBD1, a call that lacks DNA to check it against. The CDR3 contains 16 residues. Germline V CDR1 and CDR2: SGHRS, YFSETQ. The CDR3 is CASSSAGGSDTGELFF. The variable domain in full, completed from reference TRBV5-1 and TRBJ2-2, reads KAGVTQTPRYLIKTRGQQVTLSCSPISGHRSVSWYQQTPGQGLQFLFEYFSETQRNKGNFPGRFSGRQFSNSRSEMNVSTLELGDSALYLCASSSAGGSDTGELFFGEGSRLTVL.

The chain carries TRBV4-1 and TRBJ2-1; TCRdb calls TRBD2, which cannot be checked without DNA. The germline V gene has CDR1 MGHRA and CDR2 YSYEKL. The CDR3 loop spans 15 amino acids. Here the CDR3 reads CASSQPGLAGNEQFF.

The chain recombines TRBV3-1 with TRBJ2-7; TCRdb outputs TRBD2, but without DNA this stays unchecked. From germline, CDR1 is LGHDT and CDR2 YNNKEL (reference sequence). The length of the CDR3 is 16 residues. CDR3 region: CASSQEGLALSYEQYF.

The chain uses TRBV19 and TRBJ2-3. The CDR3 is 12 amino acids. Germline V gene lookup returns CDR1 LNHDA and CDR2 SQIVND (reference sequence). This chain's CDR3 is CASSNLEDTQYF.

V is TRBV6-2 or TRBV6-3 and J is TRBJ2-7; absent DNA, TCRdb's TRBD1 call cannot be checked. In germline, CDR1 is MNHEY, CDR2 SVGEGT. The CDR3 consists of 13 residues. CDR3 amino acids: CASIGQGSDEQYF.